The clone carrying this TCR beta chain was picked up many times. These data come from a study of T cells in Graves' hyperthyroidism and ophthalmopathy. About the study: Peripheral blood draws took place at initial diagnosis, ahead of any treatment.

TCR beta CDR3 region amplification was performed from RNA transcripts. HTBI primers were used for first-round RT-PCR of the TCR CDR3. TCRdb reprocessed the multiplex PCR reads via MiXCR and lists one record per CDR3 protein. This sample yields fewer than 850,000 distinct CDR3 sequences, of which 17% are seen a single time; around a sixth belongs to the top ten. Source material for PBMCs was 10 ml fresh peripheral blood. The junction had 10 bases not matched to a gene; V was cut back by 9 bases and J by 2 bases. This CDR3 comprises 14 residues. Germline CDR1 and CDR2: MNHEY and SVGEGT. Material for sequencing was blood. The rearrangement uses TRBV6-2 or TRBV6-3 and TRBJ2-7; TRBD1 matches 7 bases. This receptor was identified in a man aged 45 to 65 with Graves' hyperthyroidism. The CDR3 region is CARGPGQWTYEQYF. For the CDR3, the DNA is TGTGCCAGAGGTCCGGGACAGTGGACCTACGAGCAGTACTTC.